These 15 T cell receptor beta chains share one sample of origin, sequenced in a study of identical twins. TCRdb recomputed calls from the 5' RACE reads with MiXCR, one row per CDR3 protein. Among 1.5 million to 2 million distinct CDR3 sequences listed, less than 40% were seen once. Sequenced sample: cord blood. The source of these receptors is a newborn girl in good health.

The CDR3 bases are TGCAGTGCTAGAGTATCCAGGGGAAATGAGCAGTTCTTC. It translates to CSARVSRGNEQFF. V gene TRBV20-1 combines with J gene TRBJ2-1; a weak D match, TRBD1 (6 bases). This CDR3 is built from 13 residues. V was pared by 1 base and J by 7 bases, with 11 bases between. Germline assignment: CDR1 DFQATT and CDR2 SNEGSKA (reference sequence).

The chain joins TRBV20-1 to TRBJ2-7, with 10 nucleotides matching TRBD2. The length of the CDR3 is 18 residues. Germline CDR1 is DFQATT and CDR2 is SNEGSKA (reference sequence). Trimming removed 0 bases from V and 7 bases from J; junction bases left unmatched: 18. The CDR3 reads CSARDWGLAGDKGNEQYF. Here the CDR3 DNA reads TGCAGTGCTAGAGATTGGGGGCTAGCGGGAGATAAGGGCAATGAGCAGTACTTC.

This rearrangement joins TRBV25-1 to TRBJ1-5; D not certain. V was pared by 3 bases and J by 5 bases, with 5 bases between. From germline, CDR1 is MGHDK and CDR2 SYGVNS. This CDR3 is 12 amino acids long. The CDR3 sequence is CASSDGHQPQHF. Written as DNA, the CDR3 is TGTGCCAGCAGTGATGGACATCAGCCCCAGCATTTT.

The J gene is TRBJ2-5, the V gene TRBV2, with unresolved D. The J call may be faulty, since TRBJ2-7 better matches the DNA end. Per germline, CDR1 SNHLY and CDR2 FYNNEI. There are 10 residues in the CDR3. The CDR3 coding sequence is TGTGCCAGCAGTACAATCGAGCAGTACTTC. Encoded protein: CASSTIEQYF.

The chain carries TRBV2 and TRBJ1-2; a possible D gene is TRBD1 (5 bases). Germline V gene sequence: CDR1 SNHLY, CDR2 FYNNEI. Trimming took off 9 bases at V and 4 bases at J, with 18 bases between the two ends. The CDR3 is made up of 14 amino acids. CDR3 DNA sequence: TGTGCCAGAGCCGACAGCCTACCGTTCTATGGCTACACCTTC. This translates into CARADSLPFYGYTF.

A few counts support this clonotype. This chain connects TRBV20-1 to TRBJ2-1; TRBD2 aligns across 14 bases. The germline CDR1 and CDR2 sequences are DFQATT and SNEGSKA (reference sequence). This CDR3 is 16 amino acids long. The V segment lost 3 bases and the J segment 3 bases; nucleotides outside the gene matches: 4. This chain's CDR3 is CSARGGTSGGYNEQFF. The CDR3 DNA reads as TGCAGTGCTAGGGGAGGGACTAGCGGGGGCTACAATGAGCAGTTCTTC.

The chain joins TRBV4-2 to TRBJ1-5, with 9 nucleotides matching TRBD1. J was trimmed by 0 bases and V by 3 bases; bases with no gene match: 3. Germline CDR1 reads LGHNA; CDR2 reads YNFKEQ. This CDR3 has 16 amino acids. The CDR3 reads CASSQGDRVSNQPQHF. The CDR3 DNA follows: TGTGCCAGCAGCCAGGGGGACAGGGTTAGCAATCAGCCCCAGCATTTT.

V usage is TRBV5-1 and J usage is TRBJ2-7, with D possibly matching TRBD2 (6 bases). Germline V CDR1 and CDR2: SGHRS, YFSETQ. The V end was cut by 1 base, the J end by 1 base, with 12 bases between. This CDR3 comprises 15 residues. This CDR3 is CASSLTAGPSYEQYF. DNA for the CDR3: TGCGCCAGCAGCTTGACCGCGGGACCGTCCTACGAGCAGTACTTC. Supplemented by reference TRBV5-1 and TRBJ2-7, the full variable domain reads KAGVTQTPRYLIKTRGQQVTLSCSPISGHRSVSWYQQTPGQGLQFLFEYFSETQRNKGNFPGRFSGRQFSNSRSEMNVSTLELGDSALYLCASSLTAGPSYEQYFGPGTRLTVT.

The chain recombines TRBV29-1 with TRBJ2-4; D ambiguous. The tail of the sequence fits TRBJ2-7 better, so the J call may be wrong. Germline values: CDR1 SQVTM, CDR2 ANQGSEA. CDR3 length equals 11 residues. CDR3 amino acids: CSVASAYEQYF. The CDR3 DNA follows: TGCAGCGTTGCGAGTGCCTACGAGCAGTACTTC.

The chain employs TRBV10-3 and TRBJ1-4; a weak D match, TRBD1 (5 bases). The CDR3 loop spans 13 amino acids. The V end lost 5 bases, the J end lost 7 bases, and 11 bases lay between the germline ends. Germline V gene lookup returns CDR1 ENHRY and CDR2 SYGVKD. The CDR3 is CAISTGVGEKLFF. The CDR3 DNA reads TGTGCCATCAGTACAGGAGTAGGTGAAAAACTGTTTTTT.

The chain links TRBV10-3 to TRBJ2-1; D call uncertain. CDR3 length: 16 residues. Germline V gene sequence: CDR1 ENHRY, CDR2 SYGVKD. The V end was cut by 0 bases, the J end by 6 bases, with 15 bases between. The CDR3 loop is CAISESTVIKGNEQFF. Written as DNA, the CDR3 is TGTGCCATCAGTGAGTCGACGGTAATTAAGGGCAATGAGCAGTTCTTC.

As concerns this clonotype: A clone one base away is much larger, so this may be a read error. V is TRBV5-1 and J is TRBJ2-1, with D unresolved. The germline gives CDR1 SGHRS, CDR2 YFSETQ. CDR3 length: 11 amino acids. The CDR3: CSSSESYEQFF. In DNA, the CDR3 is TGCTCCAGCAGCGAGTCCTATGAGCAGTTCTTC.

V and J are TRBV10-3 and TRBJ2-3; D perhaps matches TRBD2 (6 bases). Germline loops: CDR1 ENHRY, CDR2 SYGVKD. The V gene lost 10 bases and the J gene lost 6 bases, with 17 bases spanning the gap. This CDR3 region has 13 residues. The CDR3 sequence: CATGRRVADTQYF. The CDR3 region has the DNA TGTGCCACGGGTAGGAGGGTTGCGGATACGCAGTATTTT.

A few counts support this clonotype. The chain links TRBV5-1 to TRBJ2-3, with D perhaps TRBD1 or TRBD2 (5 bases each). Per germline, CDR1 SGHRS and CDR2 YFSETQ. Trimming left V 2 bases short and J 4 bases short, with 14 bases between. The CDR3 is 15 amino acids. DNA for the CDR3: TGCGCCAGCAGCTTCGTGGGACCCCCATCAGATACGCAGTATTTT. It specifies CASSFVGPPSDTQYF.

This CDR3 is CASSVQGWVQETQYF. Written as DNA, the CDR3 is TGTGCCAGCAGCGTACAGGGATGGGTCCAAGAGACCCAGTACTTC. The chain employs TRBV9 and TRBJ2-5; maybe TRBD1 (5 bases). CDR3 length: 15 residues. The germline gives CDR1 SGDLS, CDR2 YYNGEE. V was cut by 1 base and J by 1 base, with 11 bases left in between.